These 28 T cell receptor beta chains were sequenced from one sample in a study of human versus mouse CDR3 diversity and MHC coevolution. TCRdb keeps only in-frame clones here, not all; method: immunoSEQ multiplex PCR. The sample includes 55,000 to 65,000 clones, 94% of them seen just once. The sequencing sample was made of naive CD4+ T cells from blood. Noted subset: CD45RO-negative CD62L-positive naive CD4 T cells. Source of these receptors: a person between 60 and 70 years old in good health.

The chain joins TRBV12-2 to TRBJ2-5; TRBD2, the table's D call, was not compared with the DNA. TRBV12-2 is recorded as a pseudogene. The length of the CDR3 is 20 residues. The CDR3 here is CASRSVGTGQKTSGGVEQYF. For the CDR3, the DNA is TGTGCAAGTCGCTCTGTGGGCACCGGACAGAAGACTAGCGGGGGGGTGGAGCAGTACTTC.

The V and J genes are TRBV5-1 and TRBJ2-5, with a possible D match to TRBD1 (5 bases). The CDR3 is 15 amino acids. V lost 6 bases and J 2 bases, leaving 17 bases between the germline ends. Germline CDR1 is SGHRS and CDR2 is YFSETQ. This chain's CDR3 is CASKGLERGQETQYF. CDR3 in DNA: TGCGCCAGCAAGGGGCTAGAGAGAGGTCAAGAGACCCAGTACTTC.

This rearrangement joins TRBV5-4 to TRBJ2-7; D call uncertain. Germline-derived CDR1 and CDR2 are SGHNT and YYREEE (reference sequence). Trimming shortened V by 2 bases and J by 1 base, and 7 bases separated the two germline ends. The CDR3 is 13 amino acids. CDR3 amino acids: CASSLASSYEQYF. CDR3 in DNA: TGTGCCAGCAGCTTAGCTTCTTCCTACGAGCAGTACTTC.

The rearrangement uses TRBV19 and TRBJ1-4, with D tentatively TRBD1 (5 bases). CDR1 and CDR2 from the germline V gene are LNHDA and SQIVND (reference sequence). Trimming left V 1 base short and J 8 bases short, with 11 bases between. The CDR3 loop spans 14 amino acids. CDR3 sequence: CASSIGGVPEKLFF. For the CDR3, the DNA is TGTGCCAGTAGTATAGGGGGGGTACCCGAAAAACTGTTTTTT.

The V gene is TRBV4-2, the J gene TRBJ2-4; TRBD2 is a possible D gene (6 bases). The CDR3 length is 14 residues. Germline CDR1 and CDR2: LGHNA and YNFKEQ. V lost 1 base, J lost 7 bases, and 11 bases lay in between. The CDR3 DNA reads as TGTGCCAGCAGCCAAGTCGGGGGAGTGAACATTCAGTACTTC. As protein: CASSQVGGVNIQYF.

CDR3 loop: CASSSPPAGANVLTF. The CDR3, as DNA: TGTGCCAGCAGCTCCCCACCGGCTGGGGCCAACGTCCTGACTTTC. The genes are TRBV7-3 and TRBJ2-6; D gene uncertain. This CDR3 contains 15 residues. Trimming removed 4 bases from V and 2 bases from J, with 9 bases in between. CDR1 is SGHTA and CDR2 is FQGTGA in the germline V gene. Together with reference TRBV7-3 and TRBJ2-6, the CDR3 gives the full variable domain: GAGVSQTPSNKVTEKGKYVELRCDPISGHTALYWYRQSLGQGPEFLIYFQGTGAADDSGLPNDRFFAVRPEGSVSTLKIQRTERGDSAVYLCASSSPPAGANVLTFGAGSRLTVL.

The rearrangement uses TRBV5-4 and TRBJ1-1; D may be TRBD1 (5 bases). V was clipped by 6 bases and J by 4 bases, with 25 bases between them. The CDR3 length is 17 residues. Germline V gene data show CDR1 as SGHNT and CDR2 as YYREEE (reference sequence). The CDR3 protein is CASTPGGRGRLGTEAFF. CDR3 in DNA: TGTGCCAGCACCCCCGGGGGGAGGGGCCGACTAGGCACTGAAGCTTTCTTT.

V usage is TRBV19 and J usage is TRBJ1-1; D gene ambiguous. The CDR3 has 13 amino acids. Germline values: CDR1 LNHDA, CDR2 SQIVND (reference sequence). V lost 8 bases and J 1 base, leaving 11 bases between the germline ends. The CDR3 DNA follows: TGTGCCAGTTCTGCGACACGGAACACTGAAGCTTTCTTT. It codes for CASSATRNTEAFF. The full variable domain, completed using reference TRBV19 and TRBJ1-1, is DGGITQSPKYLFRKEGQNVTLSCEQNLNHDAMYWYRQDPGQGLRLIYYSQIVNDFQKGDIAEGYSVSREKKESFPLTVTSAQKNPTAFYLCASSATRNTEAFFGQGTRLTVV.

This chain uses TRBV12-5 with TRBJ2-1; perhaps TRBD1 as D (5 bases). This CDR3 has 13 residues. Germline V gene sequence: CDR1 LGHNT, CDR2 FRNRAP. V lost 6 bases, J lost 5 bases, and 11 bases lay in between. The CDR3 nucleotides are TGTGCTAGTGGAACGGACACCGACAATGAGCAGTTCTTC. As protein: CASGTDTDNEQFF.

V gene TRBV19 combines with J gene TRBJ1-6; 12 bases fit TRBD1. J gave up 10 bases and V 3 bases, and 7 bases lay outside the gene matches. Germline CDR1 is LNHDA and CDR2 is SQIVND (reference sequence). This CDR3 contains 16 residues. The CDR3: CASSIGTGGDGSPLHF. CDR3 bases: TGTGCCAGTAGTATCGGGACAGGGGGCGACGGCTCACCCCTCCACTTT. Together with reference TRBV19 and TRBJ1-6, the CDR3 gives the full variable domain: DGGITQSPKYLFRKEGQNVTLSCEQNLNHDAMYWYRQDPGQGLRLIYYSQIVNDFQKGDIAEGYSVSREKKESFPLTVTSAQKNPTAFYLCASSIGTGGDGSPLHFGNGTRLTVT.

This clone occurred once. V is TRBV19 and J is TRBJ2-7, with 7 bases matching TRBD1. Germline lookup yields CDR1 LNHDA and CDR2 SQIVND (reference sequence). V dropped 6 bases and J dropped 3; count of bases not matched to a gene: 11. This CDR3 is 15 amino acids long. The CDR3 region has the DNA TGTGCCAGTAGCCTCAGACAGGGCTTGCACTACGAGCAGTACTTC. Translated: CASSLRQGLHYEQYF.

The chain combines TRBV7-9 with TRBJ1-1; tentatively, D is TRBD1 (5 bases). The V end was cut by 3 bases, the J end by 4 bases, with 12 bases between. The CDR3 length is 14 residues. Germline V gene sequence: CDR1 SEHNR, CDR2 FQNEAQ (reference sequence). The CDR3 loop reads CASSLEGSVTEAFF. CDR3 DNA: TGTGCCAGCAGCTTGGAGGGGTCTGTCACTGAAGCTTTCTTT.

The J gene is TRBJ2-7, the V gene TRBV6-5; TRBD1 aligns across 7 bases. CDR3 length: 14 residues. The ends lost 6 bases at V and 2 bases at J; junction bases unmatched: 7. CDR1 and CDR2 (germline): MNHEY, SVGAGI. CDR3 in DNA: TGTGCCAGCAGCTCAGACAGGGCTCCCTACGAGCAGTACTTC. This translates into CASSSDRAPYEQYF.

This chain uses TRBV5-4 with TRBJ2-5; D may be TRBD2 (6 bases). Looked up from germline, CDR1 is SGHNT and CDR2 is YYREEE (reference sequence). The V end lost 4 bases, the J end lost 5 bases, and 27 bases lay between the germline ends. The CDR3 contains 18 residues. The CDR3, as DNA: TGTGCCAGCAGCCACCACTCCCAAGGGCAGTCTCGGGGGGAGACCCAGTACTTC. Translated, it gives CASSHHSQGQSRGETQYF.

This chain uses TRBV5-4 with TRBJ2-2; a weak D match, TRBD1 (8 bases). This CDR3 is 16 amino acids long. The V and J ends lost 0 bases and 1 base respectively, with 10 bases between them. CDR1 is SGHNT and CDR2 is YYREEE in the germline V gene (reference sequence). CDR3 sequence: CASSLDRGGNTGELFF. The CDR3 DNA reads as TGTGCCAGCAGCTTGGACAGGGGGGGGAACACCGGGGAGCTGTTTTTT.

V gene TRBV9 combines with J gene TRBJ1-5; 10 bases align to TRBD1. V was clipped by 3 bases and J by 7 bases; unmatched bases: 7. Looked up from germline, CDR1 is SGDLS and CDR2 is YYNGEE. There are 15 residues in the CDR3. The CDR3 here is CASSGTGGEGQPQHF. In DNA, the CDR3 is TGTGCCAGCAGCGGGACAGGGGGAGAGGGCCAGCCCCAGCATTTT.

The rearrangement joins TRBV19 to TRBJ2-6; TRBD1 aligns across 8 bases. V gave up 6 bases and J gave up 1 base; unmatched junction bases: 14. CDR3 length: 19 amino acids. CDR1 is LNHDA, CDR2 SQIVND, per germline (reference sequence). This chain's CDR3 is CASRDRAGGDPSGANVLTF. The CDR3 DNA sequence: TGTGCCAGTAGGGACAGGGCAGGGGGCGATCCATCTGGGGCCAACGTCCTGACTTTC.

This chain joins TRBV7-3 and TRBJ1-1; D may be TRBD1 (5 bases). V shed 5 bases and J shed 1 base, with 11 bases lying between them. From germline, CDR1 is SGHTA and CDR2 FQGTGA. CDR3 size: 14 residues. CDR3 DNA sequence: TGTGCCAGCAGCCTCGCAGGGCCGAACACTGAAGCTTTCTTT. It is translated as CASSLAGPNTEAFF. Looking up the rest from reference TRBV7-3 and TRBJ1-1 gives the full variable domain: GAGVSQTPSNKVTEKGKYVELRCDPISGHTALYWYRQSLGQGPEFLIYFQGTGAADDSGLPNDRFFAVRPEGSVSTLKIQRTERGDSAVYLCASSLAGPNTEAFFGQGTRLTVV.

The CDR3 sequence: CASSSQGRGMNTEAFF. The CDR3 bases are TGCGCCAGCAGCAGCCAGGGCAGGGGTATGAACACTGAAGCTTTCTTT. The genes are TRBV5-1 and TRBJ1-1, with D perhaps matching TRBD1 (6 bases). The CDR3 runs to 16 residues. Trimming removed 4 bases from V and 0 bases from J, with 16 bases in between. Germline V gene lookup returns CDR1 SGHRS and CDR2 YFSETQ. Looking up the rest from reference TRBV5-1 and TRBJ1-1 gives the full variable domain: KAGVTQTPRYLIKTRGQQVTLSCSPISGHRSVSWYQQTPGQGLQFLFEYFSETQRNKGNFPGRFSGRQFSNSRSEMNVSTLELGDSALYLCASSSQGRGMNTEAFFGQGTRLTVV.

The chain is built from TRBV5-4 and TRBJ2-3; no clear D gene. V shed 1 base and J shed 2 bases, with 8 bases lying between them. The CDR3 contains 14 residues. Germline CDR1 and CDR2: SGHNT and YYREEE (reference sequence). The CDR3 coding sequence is TGTGCCAGCAGCTTGACAGTTCCCACAGATACGCAGTATTTT. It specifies CASSLTVPTDTQYF.

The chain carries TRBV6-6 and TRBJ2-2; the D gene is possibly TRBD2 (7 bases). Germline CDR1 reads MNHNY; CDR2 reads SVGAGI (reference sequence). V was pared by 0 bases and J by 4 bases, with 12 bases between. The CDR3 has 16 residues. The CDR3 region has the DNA TGTGCCAGCAGTTACTCGACGGCGGGGGCCACCGGGGAGCTGTTTTTT. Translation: CASSYSTAGATGELFF.

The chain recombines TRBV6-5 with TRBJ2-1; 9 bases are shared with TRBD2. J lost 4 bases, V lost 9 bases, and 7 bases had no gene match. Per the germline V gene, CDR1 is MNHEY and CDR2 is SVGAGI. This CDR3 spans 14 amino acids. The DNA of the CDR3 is TGTGCCAGTAAACCGGGACTAGCTTACAATGAGCAGTTCTTC. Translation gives CASKPGLAYNEQFF.

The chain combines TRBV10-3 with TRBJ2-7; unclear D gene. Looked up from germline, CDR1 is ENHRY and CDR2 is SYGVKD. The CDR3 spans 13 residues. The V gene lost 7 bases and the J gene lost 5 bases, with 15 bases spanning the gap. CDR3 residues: CAITSMSSHEQYF. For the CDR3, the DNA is TGTGCCATCACAAGTATGAGTAGTCACGAGCAGTACTTC.

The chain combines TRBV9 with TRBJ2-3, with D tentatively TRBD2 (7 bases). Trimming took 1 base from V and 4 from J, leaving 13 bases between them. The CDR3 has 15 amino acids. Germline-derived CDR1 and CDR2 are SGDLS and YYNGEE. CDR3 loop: CASSVFGGAADTQYF. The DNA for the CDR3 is TGTGCCAGCAGCGTATTTGGGGGGGCGGCAGATACGCAGTATTTT. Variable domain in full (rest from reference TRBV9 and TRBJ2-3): DSGVTQTPKHLITATGQRVTLRCSPRSGDLSVYWYQQSLDQGLQFLIQYYNGEERAKGNILERFSAQQFPDLHSELNLSSLELGDSALYFCASSVFGGAADTQYFGPGTRLTVL.

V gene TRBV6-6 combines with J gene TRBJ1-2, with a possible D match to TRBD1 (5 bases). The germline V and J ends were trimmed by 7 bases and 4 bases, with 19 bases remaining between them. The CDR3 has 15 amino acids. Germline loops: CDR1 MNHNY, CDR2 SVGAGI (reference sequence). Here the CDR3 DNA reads TGTGCCAGCACCGATGGGGCAGGGCTCGGCTATGGCTACACCTTC. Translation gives CASTDGAGLGYGYTF.

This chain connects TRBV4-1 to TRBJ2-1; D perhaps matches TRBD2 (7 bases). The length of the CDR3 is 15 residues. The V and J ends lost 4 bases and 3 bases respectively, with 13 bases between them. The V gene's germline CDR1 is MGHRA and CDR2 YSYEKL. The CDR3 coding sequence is TGCGCCAGCAGCCTAGGGGGGGCCAACTACAATGAGCAGTTCTTC. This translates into CASSLGGANYNEQFF.

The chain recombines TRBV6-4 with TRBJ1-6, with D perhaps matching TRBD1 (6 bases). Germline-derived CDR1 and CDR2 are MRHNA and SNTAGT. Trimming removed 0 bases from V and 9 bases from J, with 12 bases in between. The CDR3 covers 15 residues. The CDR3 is CASSDSGAPGSPLHF. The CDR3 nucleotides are TGTGCCAGCAGTGACTCGGGGGCTCCGGGTTCACCCCTCCACTTT.

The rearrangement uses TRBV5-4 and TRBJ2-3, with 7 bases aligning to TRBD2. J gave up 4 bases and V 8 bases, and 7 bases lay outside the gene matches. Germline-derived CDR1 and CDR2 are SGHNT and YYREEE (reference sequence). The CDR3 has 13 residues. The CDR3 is CASGGGGADTQYF. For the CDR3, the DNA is TGTGCCAGTGGGGGGGGAGGGGCAGATACGCAGTATTTT.